What follows is one T cell receptor beta chain and its context. V shed 3 bases and J shed 5 bases, with 10 bases lying between them. The CDR3 loop spans 13 amino acids. Germline V lookup: CDR1 SGHNT, CDR2 YENEEA. This entry belongs to a study of blood T cell repertoires in COVID-19. At the level of the study: PBMCs, B-cell-depleted T cells, or T cells provided the cDNA or gDNA that made up the material.

Generated by immunoSEQ multiplex PCR, the TCRdb table keeps only in-frame clones and is missing some. The sample lists 250,000 or so clones, more than 75% occurring once. Participants came from some 23 US areas, aged roughly 18 to 89 years. The specimen sequenced was PBMCs or T cells enriched from blood (not recorded which). The chain carries TRBV11-3 and TRBJ1-2; D might be TRBD1 (6 bases). This clonotype originated in a woman in her late teens or twenties who had recovered from COVID-19. In DNA, the CDR3 is TGTGCCAGCAGCTTCGGGACATGGTATGGCTACACCTTC. Protein sequence: CASSFGTWYGYTF.